Sequencing of this TCR beta chain was carried out in a study of blood T cell repertoires in COVID-19. Under the authors' procedure: Quantification of nucleated cells was approximated via reference gene primer amplification. TCRdb's table, derived via immunoSEQ multiplex PCR, lists solely in-frame clones and lacks some. That table furnishes V, J and clone size, whereas the DNA furnished D and trimming. The table shows about 220,000 clones, with around 80% occurring only once. The CDR3 is 17 residues long. V was pared by 6 bases and J by 3 bases, with 11 bases of the junction left unmatched. Germline lookup yields CDR1 SNHLY and CDR2 FYNNEI.

Sequenced material: peripheral blood. The clonotype was recovered from a young man with active or convalescent COVID-19. The chain has TRBV2 and TRBJ1-4, with TRBD1 identical over 9 bases. The CDR3 sequence: CASRPGQGRGANEKLFF. The CDR3 nucleotides read TGTGCCAGCAGACCGGGACAGGGAAGAGGAGCTAATGAAAAACTGTTTTTT.